This T cell receptor beta chain originates from a study of blood T cell repertoires in COVID-19. Across the study: Sites in the United States, Italy and Spain provided acute and convalescent COVID-19 samples. PBMCs, B-cell-depleted T cells, or T cells were the source of the cDNA or gDNA that made up the material.

The CDR3 covers 11 residues. The germline gives CDR1 MNHNY, CDR2 SVGAGI (reference sequence). V was cut by 7 bases and J by 8 bases, with 11 bases left in between. In the original workflow: Reference gene primer amplification gave nucleated cell count estimates. Only in-frame clones appear in the TCRdb table, and some are missing; sequencing was by immunoSEQ multiplex PCR. Clonal size and the V and J genes are those of that table, whereas D and trimming came from the DNA. The sample includes about 250,000 clones, 88% of them seen just once. The source is a middle-aged woman who had recovered from COVID-19. The sequencing sample was made of peripheral blood. The chain is built from TRBV6-6 and TRBJ1-2, with D maybe TRBD1 (6 bases). DNA for the CDR3: TGTGCCAGCACCGCACAGGGAGGCTACACCTTC. Amino acids: CASTAQGGYTF.